The rows below give T cell receptor beta chains drawn from one sample of a study of T cells after yellow fever vaccination. TCRdb re-called the 5' RACE reads with MiXCR, one entry per CDR3 protein. The sample consists of roughly 500,000 distinct CDR3 sequences, about 19% of them appearing once. The input for sequencing was PBMCs, taken 15 days after the yellow fever booster vaccination. Source of these receptors: a man aged 30 to 45 who received the YFV17D yellow fever vaccine. The CDR3 runs from the conserved cysteine through the conserved F or W. A D gene is named only where the DNA matches it firmly. Size is stated for part of the rows, as once, few or many counts, or as a class when the clone is expanded.

j_gene	abundance	d_gene	v_gene	CDR3nt	CDR3aa
TRBJ2-6	.	.	TRBV5-6	TGTGCCAGCTCGGGGGCCCTCGACCTGACTTTC	CASSGALDLTF
TRBJ2-1	few	TRBD2	TRBV4-3	TGCGCCAGCAGCCGGGCCACACTAGCGGGCCACTCCTACAATGAGCAGTTCTTC	CASSRATLAGHSYNEQFF
TRBJ2-2	few	TRBD2	TRBV29-1	TGCAGCGTTGTCGTGGGAGGGACGAACACCGGGGAGCTGTTTTTT	CSVVVGGTNTGELFF
TRBJ2-2	.	TRBD2	TRBV7-2	TGTGCCAGCAGCTTAACCACTAGCGGTTCCGGGGAGCTGTTTTTT	CASSLTTSGSGELFF
TRBJ2-2	few	TRBD2	TRBV11-1	TGTGCCAGCAGCTTTAATTCCGGGACTAGCGGGAGAGGAGCCGGGGAGCTGTTTTTT	CASSFNSGTSGRGAGELFF
TRBJ1-1	few	.	TRBV20-1	TGCAGTGCTAGAGGACAACTGAACACTGAAGCTTTCTTT	CSARGQLNTEAFF
TRBJ2-5	.	TRBD1	TRBV7-2	TGTGCCAGCAGCACCCTGACAGGGAGTCAAGAGACCCAGTACTTC	CASSTLTGSQETQYF
TRBJ2-1	few	TRBD1	TRBV20-1	TGCAGTGCTACGGACAGGGGGCAAAGCCTTGAGCAGTTCTTC	CSATDRGQSLEQFF
TRBJ2-7	.	.	TRBV7-9	TGTGCCACCCTCGTCGCGGCCGAGCAGTACTTC	CATLVAAEQYF
TRBJ2-1	.	.	TRBV9	TGTGCCAGCAGCACCCAGGGGGGGGCTAACCTTTTCTATGAGCAGTTCTTC	CASSTQGGANLFYEQFF